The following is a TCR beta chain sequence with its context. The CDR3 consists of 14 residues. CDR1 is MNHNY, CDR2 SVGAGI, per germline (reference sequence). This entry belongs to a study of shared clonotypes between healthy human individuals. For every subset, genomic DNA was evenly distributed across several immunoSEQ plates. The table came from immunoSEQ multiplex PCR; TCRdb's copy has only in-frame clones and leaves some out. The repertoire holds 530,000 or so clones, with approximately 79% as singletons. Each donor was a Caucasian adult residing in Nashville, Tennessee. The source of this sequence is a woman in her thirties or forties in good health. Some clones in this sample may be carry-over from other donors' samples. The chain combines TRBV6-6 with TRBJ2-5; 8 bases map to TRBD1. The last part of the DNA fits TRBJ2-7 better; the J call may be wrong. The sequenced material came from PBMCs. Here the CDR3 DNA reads TGTGCCAGCAGTGCACAGGGGGGTATGGACGAGCAGTACTTC. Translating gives CASSAQGGMDEQYF.